One sample yielded the 28 T cell receptor beta chains listed below, sequenced in a study of T cells after posttransplantation cyclophosphamide. A marrow graft followed busulfan-fludarabine conditioning, with cyclophosphamide on days +3 and +4. Assay: immunoSEQ multiplex PCR; the TCRdb copy retains only in-frame clones and omits some. The repertoire holds approximately 4,400 clones, with 60% to 85% as singletons. This specimen was PBMCs, taken after allogeneic stem cell transplant with posttransplant cyclophosphamide. The receptor source for this set is a male patient aged 40 to 55 who received an allogeneic stem cell transplant from a related donor, was CMV-positive, and had acute and chronic GVHD. Some T cells may possibly be graft donor cells.

This chain connects TRBV18 to TRBJ2-7, with 11 bases aligning to TRBD1. Germline lookup yields CDR1 KGHSH and CDR2 LQKENI. The CDR3 has 16 residues. V was clipped by 2 bases and J by 6 bases; unmatched bases: 9. The CDR3 DNA follows: TGTGCCAGCTCACCATCGGGACAGGGGGGTTTTGGCGAGCAGTACTTC. Protein: CASSPSGQGGFGEQYF.

The J gene is TRBJ2-7, the V gene TRBV5-4, with D uncertain. The CDR3 extends over 12 amino acids. V was pared by 0 bases and J by 3 bases, with 4 bases between. In germline, CDR1 is SGHNT, CDR2 YYREEE (reference sequence). The CDR3 bases are TGTGCCAGCAGCTTGGACTTCTACGAGCAGTACTTC. This encodes CASSLDFYEQYF. Full variable domain (missing parts from reference TRBV5-4 and TRBJ2-7): ETGVTQSPTHLIKTRGQQVTLRCSSQSGHNTVSWYQQALGQGPQFIFQYYREEENGRGNFPPRFSGLQFPNYSSELNVNALELDDSALYLCASSLDFYEQYFGPGTRLTVT.

J is TRBJ2-1 and V is TRBV10-1; 9 nucleotides align to TRBD2. The CDR3 consists of 16 residues. The germline V gene has CDR1 WNHNN and CDR2 SYGVQD (reference sequence). V shed 0 bases, J shed 4 bases, and the junction held 4 bases outside the gene matches. CDR3: CASSESLTSGYNEQFF. Here the CDR3 DNA reads TGCGCCAGCAGTGAGTCGTTGACTAGCGGATACAATGAGCAGTTCTTC.

CDR3 residues: CASSFTGGRETQYF. The CDR3, as DNA: TGTGCCAGCAGCTTTACAGGGGGCCGAGAGACCCAGTACTTC. The gene calls are TRBV7-6 and TRBJ2-5; 9 bases agree with TRBD1. The CDR3 length is 14 residues. Germline CDR1 SGHVS, CDR2 FNYEAQ. J was trimmed by 4 bases and V by 3 bases; bases with no gene match: 3.

V usage is TRBV18 and J usage is TRBJ1-2; 7 bases align to TRBD1. The J segment lost 6 bases and the V segment lost 3 bases, leaving 7 bases of the junction unmatched. The CDR3 is made up of 14 amino acids. Germline V CDR1 and CDR2: KGHSH, LQKENI. The chain's CDR3 is CASSPGQRTDGYTF. CDR3 bases: TGTGCCAGCTCACCGGGACAGCGAACGGATGGCTACACCTTC.

This clone was seen only a few times. The chain carries TRBV29-1 and TRBJ2-5, with D maybe TRBD1 (6 bases). CDR1 and CDR2 from the germline V gene are SQVTM and ANQGSEA. CDR3 size: 14 residues. V lost 3 bases and J lost 5, with 16 bases in between. The CDR3 coding sequence is TGCAGCGTTGAGGCAGGGGACGCCTTTGAGACCCAGTACTTC. Encoded protein: CSVEAGDAFETQYF.

This clone has a handful of counts. This rearrangement joins TRBV15 to TRBJ1-5, with D perhaps TRBD1 (5 bases). V was trimmed by 4 bases and J by 3 bases, leaving 7 bases between them. The CDR3 is 13 residues long. Germline CDR1 reads LNHNV; CDR2 reads YYDKDF (reference sequence). The CDR3 nucleotides are TGTGCCACCAGCACAGGGCCCAATCAGCCCCAGCATTTT. This gives the protein CATSTGPNQPQHF.

The chain has TRBV5-1 and TRBJ1-1, with D hard to call. Per the germline V gene, CDR1 is SGHRS and CDR2 is YFSETQ. Trimming left V 0 bases short and J 1 base short, with 7 bases between. There are 14 residues in the CDR3. In nucleotides, the CDR3 is TGCGCCAGCAGCTTGGGCCAGGCGAACACTGAAGCTTTCTTT. It codes for CASSLGQANTEAFF.

V usage is TRBV11-3 and J usage is TRBJ2-1; 7 bases map to TRBD2. The CDR3 runs 14 residues. The ends lost 1 base at V and 10 bases at J; junction bases unmatched: 7. Germline V lookup: CDR1 SGHNT, CDR2 YENEEA. Written as DNA, the CDR3 is TGTGCCAGCAGCTTAGTAGGACTAGGTAGGGAGCAGTTCTTC. It is translated as CASSLVGLGREQFF. Full variable domain (remainder filled in from reference TRBV11-3 and TRBJ2-1): EAGVVQSPRYKIIEKKQPVAFWCNPISGHNTLYWYLQNLGQGPELLIRYENEEAVDDSQLPKDRFSAERLKGVDSTLKIQPAELGDSAVYLCASSLVGLGREQFFGPGTRLTVL.

V gene TRBV7-8 combines with J gene TRBJ2-1, with 8 bases aligning to TRBD2. The germline V gene has CDR1 SGHVS and CDR2 FQNEAQ. CDR3 length: 21 residues. V was clipped by 1 base and J by 8 bases; unmatched bases: 25. Written as DNA, the CDR3 is TGTGCCAGCAGCTTAGTGCTTCAGTCGTGGCGGGGGGAAAACCCGGGCGATGAGCAGTTCTTC. It encodes CASSLVLQSWRGENPGDEQFF.

V gene TRBV7-8 combines with J gene TRBJ1-2; the D is unclear. The CDR3 length is 13 residues. V was clipped by 1 base and J by 4 bases, with 7 bases between them. Germline V gene lookup returns CDR1 SGHVS and CDR2 FQNEAQ. The CDR3 sequence: CASSLGSGYGYTF. The CDR3 nucleotides read TGTGCCAGCAGCTTAGGTTCGGGCTATGGCTACACCTTC.

This clone is termed medium-sized. The genes are TRBV19 and TRBJ1-4, with D perhaps matching TRBD1 (5 bases). This CDR3 is built from 15 residues. In germline, CDR1 is LNHDA, CDR2 SQIVND (reference sequence). The ends were cut back, 3 bases at V and 8 bases at J, with 16 bases in the middle. The CDR3, as DNA: TGTGCCAGTAGTATCCCGTCGGAGGGGTGGGAAAAACTGTTTTTT. Translation gives CASSIPSEGWEKLFF.

The rearrangement links TRBV4-2 to TRBJ1-5; D not certain. Per the germline V gene, CDR1 is LGHNA and CDR2 is YNFKEQ. The length of the CDR3 is 16 residues. Trimming removed 0 bases from V and 3 bases from J, with 12 bases in between. The CDR3 region is CASSQEGLRVNQPQHF. For the CDR3, the DNA is TGTGCCAGCAGCCAAGAGGGTTTGAGGGTCAATCAGCCCCAGCATTTT.

The CDR3 protein is CASSRAYQETQYF. In nucleotides, the CDR3 is TGTGCCAGTAGTAGGGCATACCAAGAGACCCAGTACTTC. The chain joins TRBV19 to TRBJ2-5; D gene uncertain. CDR1 and CDR2 from the germline V gene are LNHDA and SQIVND (reference sequence). CDR3 length: 13 residues. Trimming shortened V by 4 bases and J by 0 bases, and 6 bases separated the two germline ends.

The chain couples TRBV5-1 to TRBJ1-1; D not certain. V lost 2 bases to trimming and J lost 7 bases, with 9 bases between them. CDR3 length: 12 residues. CDR1 is SGHRS and CDR2 is YFSETQ in the germline V gene. The DNA for the CDR3 is TGCGCCAGCAGCTTCAAGTCAGGTGAAGCTTTCTTT. It translates to CASSFKSGEAFF.

The rearrangement uses TRBV5-8 and TRBJ2-2; a possible D gene is TRBD2 (6 bases). CDR3 length: 15 amino acids. V was shortened by 6 bases and J by 0 bases, with 12 bases between the two germline ends. Germline V lookup: CDR1 SGHTS, CDR2 YDEGEE. The chain's CDR3 is CASTYGLTNTGELFF. CDR3 coding DNA: TGTGCCAGCACCTACGGACTAACGAACACCGGGGAGCTGTTTTTT.

The chain links TRBV7-2 to TRBJ2-7; weak D call: TRBD2 (5 bases). There are 19 residues in the CDR3. Germline loops: CDR1 SGHTA, CDR2 FQGNSA. V shed 2 bases and J shed 1 base, with 24 bases lying between them. The CDR3 loop reads CASSLSRGQTGSWSYEQYF. The CDR3 region has the DNA TGTGCCAGCAGCTTAAGTCGGGGTCAGACCGGCTCATGGTCCTACGAGCAGTACTTC.

This clone appeared once. This chain uses TRBV7-3 with TRBJ1-1, with a tentative D call TRBD1 (5 bases). V was trimmed by 4 bases and J by 1 base, leaving 10 bases between them. Per germline, CDR1 SGHTA and CDR2 FQGTGA. CDR3 length equals 14 residues. The CDR3 is CASSSRGQNTEAFF. In nucleotides, the CDR3 is TGTGCCAGCAGCTCAAGGGGTCAGAACACTGAAGCTTTCTTT.

The genes are TRBV2 and TRBJ2-1; D is perhaps TRBD2 (6 bases). Deletions cut 6 bases from V and 2 bases from J, with 11 bases between. The CDR3 covers 14 residues. The germline V gene has CDR1 SNHLY and CDR2 FYNNEI. CDR3 sequence (DNA): TGTGCCAGCAGGGGGGACTTCACCTACAATGAGCAGTTCTTC. It specifies CASRGDFTYNEQFF.

The rearrangement uses TRBV30 and TRBJ1-6; 7 bases are a match to TRBD1. The CDR3 contains 16 residues. With 2 bases clipped from V and 7 bases from J, the junction kept 11 bases outside the gene matches. Germline V lookup: CDR1 GTSNPN, CDR2 SVGIG (reference sequence). The CDR3: CAWSLANPGQNSPLHF. CDR3 sequence (DNA): TGTGCCTGGAGTTTGGCCAATCCGGGACAGAATTCACCCCTCCACTTT.

CDR3 in amino acids: CASSKALDRGRYGYTF. The CDR3 nucleotides read TGTGCCAGCAGCAAAGCGCTGGACAGGGGGAGGTATGGCTACACCTTC. The chain uses TRBV21-1 and TRBJ1-2; TRBD1, the table's D call, was not compared with the DNA. TRBV21-1 is recorded as a pseudogene. CDR3 size: 16 residues.

The chain links TRBV19 to TRBJ2-7; 8 bases agree with TRBD1. CDR1 and CDR2 (germline): LNHDA, SQIVND (reference sequence). The CDR3 consists of 15 residues. Losses at the gene ends were 3 bases for V and 2 bases for J; bases not matched to a gene: 6. The CDR3 coding sequence is TGTGCCAGTAGTATTACCGGACAGGGAGCCTACGAGCAGTACTTC. Its protein is CASSITGQGAYEQYF.

The chain couples TRBV30 to TRBJ2-5; 12 bases map to TRBD2. Germline values: CDR1 GTSNPN, CDR2 SVGIG (reference sequence). This CDR3 is 17 amino acids long. V was pared by 1 base and J by 5 bases, with 11 bases of the junction left unmatched. The CDR3 coding sequence is TGTGCCTGGAGTGCTGCGGCTAGCGGGAGGGCCGGGGAGACCCAGTACTTC. This encodes CAWSAAASGRAGETQYF.

The chain has TRBV30 and TRBJ2-3; no reliable D call. The CDR3 consists of 14 residues. Germline-derived CDR1 and CDR2 are GTSNPN and SVGIG (reference sequence). V lost 5 bases to trimming and J lost 0 bases, with 12 bases between them. Here the CDR3 DNA reads TGTGCCTGGTCAAATCGGGTTAGCACAGATACGCAGTATTTT. Protein sequence: CAWSNRVSTDTQYF.

This clone was seen more than once but under ten times. The chain links TRBV19 to TRBJ2-4; 10 bases fit TRBD2. Germline-derived CDR1 and CDR2 are LNHDA and SQIVND (reference sequence). CDR3 length: 16 residues. V lost 6 bases, J lost 0 bases, and 5 bases stayed unmatched. The DNA for the CDR3 is TGTGCCAGTAGACCACTAGCGGGACTAGCCAAAAACATTCAGTACTTC. The encoded protein is CASRPLAGLAKNIQYF. Filled out from reference TRBV19 and TRBJ2-4, the complete variable domain reads DGGITQSPKYLFRKEGQNVTLSCEQNLNHDAMYWYRQDPGQGLRLIYYSQIVNDFQKGDIAEGYSVSREKKESFPLTVTSAQKNPTAFYLCASRPLAGLAKNIQYFGAGTRLSVL.

V is TRBV6-1 and J is TRBJ1-2; D remains unclear. V was shortened by 2 bases and J by 7 bases, with 17 bases between the two germline ends. Germline V CDR1 and CDR2: MNHNS, SASEGT. The CDR3 covers 15 residues. The CDR3 DNA sequence: TGTGCCAGCAGTGAAAGAAGACCGGGCCGGGGTGGCTACACCTTC. It encodes CASSERRPGRGGYTF.

The rearrangement joins TRBV9 to TRBJ1-4; possible D gene TRBD1, 5 bases. The CDR3 runs to 14 residues. Germline CDR1 SGDLS, CDR2 YYNGEE. V lost 4 bases and J lost 8, with 15 bases in between. Here the CDR3 DNA reads TGTGCCAGCAGCCTCAGGGATACTGCAGAAAAACTGTTTTTT. Translated, it gives CASSLRDTAEKLFF.

V and J are TRBV7-6 and TRBJ2-1; a weak D match, TRBD2 (5 bases). CDR1 is SGHVS and CDR2 is FNYEAQ in the germline V gene. The V end lost 11 bases, the J end lost 10 bases, and 15 bases lay between the germline ends. The CDR3 runs 11 residues. The CDR3 sequence is CAVGILVEQFF. CDR3 nucleotides: TGTGCCGTCGGGATTCTAGTAGAGCAGTTCTTC.